This section outlines one T cell receptor (beta chain) sequence together with its context. This CDR3 comprises 14 residues. V dropped 7 bases and J dropped 4 bases, with 15 bases sitting between them. Germline-derived CDR1 and CDR2 are MGHRA and YSYEKL. TCRdb used MiXCR to reprocess the RT-PCR reads, holding one entry per CDR3 protein. The table lists approximately 160,000 distinct CDR3 sequences, roughly 24% of them singletons. This specimen comes from a study of patients and donors after allogeneic stem cell transplantation. This receptor was obtained from a human donor who was either an allogeneic HSCT recipient or a stem cell or donor lymphocyte infusion donor (not recorded which). It is not recorded whose cells these are; they may come from a transplant donor. The gene calls are TRBV4-1 and TRBJ2-3; D is unresolved. Sample: blood, either unsorted or a sorted T cell fraction (not recorded which). For the CDR3, the DNA is TGCGCCAGCAAACCCGACACCCCAGCAGATACGCAGTATTTT. Translated: CASKPDTPADTQYF.